The 23 T cell receptor beta chains given below trace back to one sample, sequenced in a study of blood T cell repertoires in COVID-19. TCRdb's table, derived via immunoSEQ multiplex PCR, lists solely in-frame clones and lacks some. The table has 15,000 to 20,000 clones, 85% to 90% seen once; the top ten hold roughly a sixth. Sequenced material: peripheral blood. The receptors stem from a man between 65 and 85 years old with acute or convalescent COVID-19.

The genes are TRBV9 and TRBJ2-7; D ambiguous. Germline V gives CDR1 SGDLS, CDR2 YYNGEE. CDR3 size: 13 residues. The V and J ends lost 0 bases and 5 bases respectively, with 9 bases between them. CDR3 in DNA: TGTGCCAGCAGCGTAGCATTGGAGCACGAGCAGTACTTC. This encodes CASSVALEHEQYF.

CDR3 protein: CASSLDRFNEQFF. Written as DNA, the CDR3 is TGTGCCAGCAGTTTAGATAGATTCAATGAGCAGTTCTTC. The chain carries TRBV12-3 or TRBV12-4 and TRBJ2-1, with unresolved D. The CDR3 is 13 residues long. Trimming took off 1 base at V and 6 bases at J, with 7 bases between the two ends.

This sequence joins TRBV5-5 and TRBJ1-5, with D uncertain. V lost 1 base and J lost 6, with 8 bases in between. In germline, CDR1 is SGHKS, CDR2 YYEKEE (reference sequence). The CDR3 is 13 amino acids. CDR3 residues: CASSLLSGQPQHF. The CDR3 coding sequence is TGTGCCAGCAGCTTGTTATCCGGTCAGCCCCAGCATTTT.

This clone was observed a single time. The J gene is TRBJ2-2, the V gene TRBV5-1, with D maybe TRBD1 (5 bases). The CDR3 sequence is 15 residues long. CDR1 is SGHRS and CDR2 is YFSETQ in the germline V gene. V was trimmed by 2 bases and J by 1 base, leaving 9 bases between them. CDR3 residues: CASSLGDMNTGELFF. CDR3 nucleotides: TGCGCCAGCAGCTTAGGGGATATGAACACCGGGGAGCTGTTTTTT.

The chain links TRBV6-1 to TRBJ2-1; D is perhaps TRBD1 (6 bases). The V gene lost 1 base and the J gene lost 8 bases, with 21 bases spanning the gap. Germline V lookup: CDR1 MNHNS, CDR2 SASEGT. This CDR3 region has 17 residues. The CDR3 here is CASSEGRGPGWYYEQFF. The CDR3 DNA reads TGTGCCAGCAGTGAAGGCAGGGGACCCGGGTGGTACTATGAGCAGTTCTTC.

The chain carries TRBV7-9 and TRBJ1-2, with 9 bases lining up with TRBD1. The germline V gene encodes CDR1 SEHNR and CDR2 FQNEAQ (reference sequence). V shed 1 base, J shed 3 bases, and the junction held 6 bases outside the gene matches. CDR3 length: 16 residues. CDR3 loop: CASSLGRTGEHYGYTF. Here the CDR3 DNA reads TGTGCCAGCAGCTTAGGACGGACAGGGGAGCACTATGGCTACACCTTC.

The J gene is TRBJ2-2, the V gene TRBV9, with 9 bases that match TRBD1. Unmatched junction bases numbered 9, after V lost 3 bases and J lost 6 bases. CDR1 is SGDLS and CDR2 is YYNGEE in the germline V gene. This CDR3 has 16 residues. The CDR3 protein is CASSATGQGSAGELFF. The CDR3 DNA follows: TGTGCCAGCAGCGCCACAGGACAGGGGAGCGCCGGGGAGCTGTTTTTT.

This chain links TRBV15 with TRBJ2-1; TRBD2 matches at 12 bases. From germline, CDR1 is LNHNV and CDR2 YYDKDF (reference sequence). The CDR3 runs 17 residues. With 0 bases clipped from V and 4 bases from J, the junction kept 4 bases outside the gene matches. This CDR3 is CATSREGGLAGYNEQFF. For the CDR3, the DNA is TGTGCCACCAGCAGAGAAGGTGGACTAGCGGGATACAATGAGCAGTTCTTC.

This chain connects TRBV9 to TRBJ2-3; D is unresolved. V was pared by 2 bases and J by 3 bases, with 4 bases between. There are 12 residues in the CDR3. CDR1 and CDR2 (germline): SGDLS, YYNGEE. The CDR3 nucleotides are TGTGCCAGCAGCGTGAGGACAGATACGCAGTATTTT. Amino acids: CASSVRTDTQYF.

V and J are TRBV5-1 and TRBJ1-4; TRBD1 aligns across 7 bases. This CDR3 region has 14 residues. The germline V gene has CDR1 SGHRS and CDR2 YFSETQ. V was clipped by 4 bases and J by 6 bases; unmatched bases: 6. This CDR3 is CASSQAQGDEKLFF. The CDR3 nucleotides read TGCGCCAGCAGCCAAGCCCAGGGGGATGAAAAACTGTTTTTT. The complete variable domain, with remaining parts taken from reference TRBV5-1 and TRBJ1-4, reads KAGVTQTPRYLIKTRGQQVTLSCSPISGHRSVSWYQQTPGQGLQFLFEYFSETQRNKGNFPGRFSGRQFSNSRSEMNVSTLELGDSALYLCASSQAQGDEKLFFGSGTQLSVL.

The chain carries TRBV18 and TRBJ1-4; D is unclear. The CDR3 length is 15 residues. V was clipped by 6 bases and J by 2 bases, with 13 bases between them. Germline-derived CDR1 and CDR2 are KGHSH and LQKENI. CDR3 loop: CASSNLQSTNEKLFF. The CDR3 DNA is TGTGCCAGCTCGAACCTACAGTCCACTAATGAAAAACTGTTTTTT.

J is TRBJ2-3 and V is TRBV6-2 or TRBV6-3; D is possibly TRBD1 (6 bases). This CDR3 has 17 residues. Germline CDR1 is MNHEY and CDR2 is SVGEGT. V shed 2 bases and J shed 2 bases, with 17 bases lying between them. The CDR3 DNA reads as TGTGCCAGCAGTTACGTTCAGGGGTGGCCCCCCACAGATACGCAGTATTTT. It encodes CASSYVQGWPPTDTQYF.

The chain carries TRBV24-1 and TRBJ2-1; 12 bases map to TRBD1. Unmatched junction bases numbered 5, after V lost 4 bases and J lost 5 bases. This CDR3 is built from 16 residues. Looked up from germline, CDR1 is KGHDR and CDR2 is SFDVKD. Written as DNA, the CDR3 is TGTGCCACCAGTGACCAGGGACAGGGGGCCGACAATGAGCAGTTCTTC. Translating it yields CATSDQGQGADNEQFF.

V and J are TRBV11-1 and TRBJ2-5, with TRBD2 identical over 7 bases. This CDR3 region has 16 residues. Germline values: CDR1 SGHAT, CDR2 FQDESV (reference sequence). The junction had 9 bases not matched to a gene; V was cut back by 1 base and J by 4 bases. As DNA, the CDR3 is TGTGCCAGCAGCTTAGATCTTCCTAGCGGAGGAGAGACCCAGTACTTC. Its translation is CASSLDLPSGGETQYF.

The chain has TRBV5-1 and TRBJ1-2; TRBD1 is a possible D gene (5 bases). Germline V gene data show CDR1 as SGHRS and CDR2 as YFSETQ. There are 12 residues in the CDR3. Trimming left V 4 bases short and J 2 bases short, with 6 bases between. CDR3 residues: CASSPGNYGYTF. The CDR3 DNA is TGCGCCAGCAGCCCAGGGAACTATGGCTACACCTTC.

V and J are TRBV6-5 and TRBJ1-1; 8 positions agree with TRBD1. V shed 6 bases and J 6 bases; nucleotides not matched to a gene: 6. The CDR3 extends over 13 amino acids. The germline gives CDR1 MNHEY, CDR2 SVGAGI. CDR3 bases: TGTGCCAGCAGCGAGACAGGGGAGGCTGAAGCTTTCTTT. Its protein is CASSETGEAEAFF.

The chain uses TRBV11-1 and TRBJ2-5; D gene unclear. The germline gives CDR1 SGHAT, CDR2 FQDESV (reference sequence). The V and J ends lost 5 bases and 5 bases respectively, with 15 bases between them. CDR3 size: 14 residues. Written as DNA, the CDR3 is TGTGCCAGCAGCACTTACCTAGGTTGGGAGACCCAGTACTTC. The encoded protein is CASSTYLGWETQYF.

This chain uses TRBV7-2 with TRBJ2-3, with a possible D match to TRBD1 (6 bases). This CDR3 spans 15 amino acids. Trimming shortened V by 8 bases and J by 6 bases, and 21 bases separated the two germline ends. Germline V lookup: CDR1 SGHTA, CDR2 FQGNSA. CDR3 coding DNA: TGTGCCAGCGGTAGGGGGTGGGGCCGATTGGATACGCAGTATTTT. Residues: CASGRGWGRLDTQYF.

The chain joins TRBV9 to TRBJ2-4; 7 bases are a match to TRBD1. With V trimmed by 0 bases and J by 3 bases, 0 bases remained unmatched. CDR3 length equals 14 residues. CDR1 is SGDLS and CDR2 is YYNGEE in the germline V gene. CDR3 sequence: CASSVAGGKNIQYF. The CDR3 DNA reads as TGTGCCAGCAGCGTAGCAGGGGGCAAAAACATTCAGTACTTC.

A word on this clone: Sequence at one end of the junction differs from germline and may be a read error. The CDR3 here is CASSPGLADSYEQYF. CDR3 DNA sequence: TGTGCTAGCAGCCCGGGACTAGCGGACTCCTACGAGCAGTACTTC. The rearrangement uses TRBV7-7 and TRBJ2-7, with 11 bases identical to TRBD2. This CDR3 is 15 amino acids long. The germline CDR1 and CDR2 sequences are SSHAT and FNYEAQ (reference sequence).

In its sample, this clone was seen a few times. The J gene is TRBJ1-5, the V gene TRBV27; tentatively, D is TRBD1 (5 bases). The germline V gene encodes CDR1 MNHEY and CDR2 SMNVEV (reference sequence). The V end lost 3 bases, the J end lost 4 bases, and 7 bases lay between the germline ends. The CDR3 is made up of 13 amino acids. CDR3: CASSFGQNQPQHF. The CDR3 DNA reads as TGTGCCAGCAGTTTTGGACAAAATCAGCCCCAGCATTTT.

The genes are TRBV4-2 and TRBJ2-3; a weak D match, TRBD2 (6 bases). This CDR3 region has 15 residues. Looked up from germline, CDR1 is LGHNA and CDR2 is YNFKEQ. V was shortened by 0 bases and J by 4 bases, with 11 bases between the two germline ends. The CDR3 region is CASSQDGGRPDTQYF. CDR3 DNA sequence: TGTGCCAGCAGCCAAGACGGGGGAAGACCAGATACGCAGTATTTT.

The V call is TRBV2, the J call TRBJ2-2, with 10 bases that match TRBD2. The trim removed 5 bases at V and 3 bases at J, leaving 3 bases unmatched. Looked up from germline, CDR1 is SNHLY and CDR2 is FYNNEI. The CDR3 extends over 15 amino acids. The CDR3 nucleotides read TGTGCCAGCAGTTCCCTAGCGGGAGACACCGGGGAGCTGTTTTTT. This sequence encodes CASSSLAGDTGELFF.